This TCR beta chain stems from a study of T cell changes during pregnancy in multiple sclerosis. The data were produced by immunoSEQ multiplex PCR, yet TCRdb's version contains in-frame clones alone and is incomplete. The sample lists about 36,000 clones; roughly 92% were seen once. This CDR3 comprises 16 residues. V shed 5 bases and J shed 3 bases, with 17 bases lying between them. CDR1 is SGHTA and CDR2 is FQGNSA in the germline V gene. The chain has TRBV7-2 and TRBJ2-1; D is possibly TRBD1 or TRBD2 (5 bases each). Sequenced: PBMCs (not recorded whether the cells were cultured). This sequence originates from a female donor with multiple sclerosis, enrolled in a pregnancy study. The CDR3 DNA reads TGTGCCAGCAGCCCCGAGTGGGACGAACACTACAATGAGCAGTTCTTC. It codes for CASSPEWDEHYNEQFF.